This TCR beta chain was sequenced for a study of blood T cell repertoires in COVID-19. Using immunoSEQ multiplex PCR, the repertoire was profiled, and TCRdb retains in-frame clones only, with some absent. The sample has fewer than 350,000 clones, around 85% seen once. The length of the CDR3 is 14 residues. V was clipped by 2 bases and J by 5 bases, with 13 bases between them. Germline V gives CDR1 SGHRS, CDR2 YFSETQ. The TCR comes from a woman aged 30 to 39 with COVID-19, enrolled during active disease. Sequenced input: peripheral blood. This sequence joins TRBV5-1 and TRBJ1-2; D may be TRBD1 (6 bases). CDR3 nucleotide sequence: TGCGCCAGCAGCTTCGGTGCAGGGGCTTATGGCTACACCTTC. This codes for CASSFGAGAYGYTF.